This record looks at one T cell receptor beta chain sequence and its context. Its antigen remains unknown. The data were obtained in a study of cytomegalovirus exposure and HLA in healthy donors. Study-level background: When 350 to 500 donors were genotyped, 81% of them were found to fall in the Caucasian-associated ancestry cluster. Study results and caveats: Links to common viral pathogens appeared, in a later analysis, for several of the most significant clusters.

Sampled while nominally healthy, donors likely had unrecorded immune exposures. 13 Jbeta primers and 60 Vbeta primers were used for the PCR. The data were produced by immunoSEQ multiplex PCR, yet TCRdb's version contains in-frame clones alone and is incomplete. The sample has 75,000 to 90,000 clones; 70% to 75% are singletons. There are 15 residues in the CDR3. Germline CDR1 reads SGHAT; CDR2 reads FQNNGV. V gave up 5 bases and J gave up 4 bases, with 16 bases separating them. The V and J genes are TRBV11-2 and TRBJ2-3; D unresolved. The material sequenced was PBMCs. The source is a man aged 55-75 years in good health and CMV-seronegative. CDR3 nucleotide sequence: TGTGCCAGCAGCCGGTCCGCGGCCCCGGCAGATACGCAGTATTTT. Translated, it gives CASSRSAAPADTQYF.